Included here is one T cell receptor (beta chain) sequence, with context. This entry is derived from a study of blood T cell repertoires in COVID-19. Study background: Whether acute or convalescent, the COVID-19 samples came from the United States, Italy and Spain.

Original data processing: The authors estimated nucleated cell counts from reference gene primer amplification. Method: immunoSEQ multiplex PCR; TCRdb's copy keeps in-frame clones and lacks some. D and trimming were read from the DNA, whereas the V and J calls and clone size are those reported in that table. The repertoire includes 38,000 or so clones, 80% to 90% of them detected once, and around two fifths sits in the top ten. The material sequenced was peripheral blood. The TCR originated in a human donor in a cohort sampled during active or convalescent COVID-19. The donor label of this sample is uncertain.

The CDR3 DNA reads TGTGCCAGCAGCTTGTCCATCCGCGGGGGCGCGGAAAAACTGTTTTTT. Its translation is CASSLSIRGGAEKLFF. The chain recombines TRBV7-8 with TRBJ1-4; tentatively, D is TRBD1 (6 bases). Trimming stripped 3 bases from V and 8 bases from J, with 19 bases between. This CDR3 spans 16 amino acids. Germline assignment: CDR1 SGHVS and CDR2 FQNEAQ.